One and the same sample provided the 29 T cell receptor beta chains below, sequenced in a study of cytomegalovirus exposure and HLA in healthy donors. Repertoires were generated with immunoSEQ multiplex PCR, while TCRdb's copy carries only in-frame clones and drops some. The sample has over 150,000 clones, roughly 89% seen once. Sequenced: PBMCs. The source of these receptors is a woman aged 18-29 years in good health and CMV-seropositive.

The V and J genes are TRBV9 and TRBJ2-3, with 7 positions matching TRBD2. Germline CDR1 SGDLS, CDR2 YYNGEE. This CDR3 region has 15 residues. V lost 3 bases to trimming and J lost 1 base; unmatched junction nucleotides: 5. The CDR3, as DNA: TGTGCCAGCAGCGGCCGGGACTACCGCACAGATACGCAGTATTTT. This sequence encodes CASSGRDYRTDTQYF.

The gene calls are TRBV25-1 and TRBJ2-3; a weak D match, TRBD2 (7 bases). The CDR3 has 14 amino acids. Germline CDR1 reads MGHDK; CDR2 reads SYGVNS. Trimming stripped 1 base from V and 7 bases from J, with 12 bases between. The CDR3 region is CASSELGGANTQYF. CDR3 DNA: TGTGCCAGCAGTGAATTGGGGGGGGCAAATACGCAGTATTTT.

The rearrangement uses TRBV10-3 and TRBJ2-1, with TRBD2 matching over 10 bases. The V gene end was trimmed by 3 bases and the J gene end by 6 bases; junction bases not matched to a gene: 5. CDR1 is ENHRY, CDR2 SYGVKD, per germline. The CDR3 length is 15 residues. CDR3 DNA: TGTGCCATCAGTGACCAAGCGGGGGGGCCCAATGAGCAGTTCTTC. It codes for CAISDQAGGPNEQFF.

This clone was observed a few times. The chain employs TRBV7-2 and TRBJ2-7; TRBD2 agrees at 12 bases. Germline trimming cut 5 bases from V and 3 bases from J; bases unmatched to any gene: 2. CDR1 and CDR2 from the germline V gene are SGHTA and FQGNSA. The CDR3 is made up of 14 amino acids. This CDR3 reads CASSILAGGYEQYF. The CDR3 coding sequence is TGTGCCAGCAGCATACTAGCGGGGGGCTACGAGCAGTACTTC.

Of note for this clone: This CDR3 fails to terminate in the conserved phenylalanine or tryptophan, so it likely reflects a read error. No DNA is shown, since the ends of the CDR3 on it are uncertain; the CDR3 is the one TCRdb lists. V gene TRBV10-1 combines with J gene TRBJ2-3; the DNA was not used to check the table's D call, TRBD2. Per the germline V gene, CDR1 is WNHNN and CDR2 is SYGVQD (reference sequence). The CDR3 region is 11 residues in length, termini included. The CDR3 sequence is CASRTSGRARG.

This clone occurred once. The chain is built from TRBV19 and TRBJ1-2, with D unclear. Per germline, CDR1 LNHDA and CDR2 SQIVND (reference sequence). The V end was cut by 6 bases, the J end by 3 bases, with 8 bases between. The CDR3 consists of 12 residues. The CDR3 nucleotides read TGTGCCAGTAGCTTCGGGGACTATGGCTACACCTTC. Its protein product is CASSFGDYGYTF.

In nucleotides, the CDR3 is TGTGCCAGCACAATGGACAGCTCCTACAATGAGCAGTTCTTC. Its protein product is CASTMDSSYNEQFF. V is TRBV28 and J is TRBJ2-1; a weak D match, TRBD1 (6 bases). Per the germline V gene, CDR1 is MDHEN and CDR2 is SYDVKM. The V gene lost 7 bases and the J gene lost 0 bases, with 10 bases spanning the gap. The CDR3 length is 14 residues.

The chain combines TRBV4-1 with TRBJ1-2, with TRBD1 as a possible D gene (5 bases). The CDR3 loop spans 16 amino acids. With 0 bases removed from V and 4 bases from J, the gap between germline ends came to 15 bases. Germline-derived CDR1 and CDR2 are MGHRA and YSYEKL. CDR3 loop: CASSQDGGTPSYGYTF. The CDR3 nucleotides are TGCGCCAGCAGCCAAGATGGCGGGACCCCTAGCTATGGCTACACCTTC.

This clone was seen only once. This sequence joins TRBV28 and TRBJ2-7; TRBD1 might be the D (6 bases). Germline lookup yields CDR1 MDHEN and CDR2 SYDVKM. The CDR3 runs 14 residues. Deletions cut 5 bases from V and 1 base from J, with 12 bases between. The CDR3 DNA is TGTGCCAGCAGTCCCCAAGGACAGTCCTACGAGCAGTACTTC. Its translation: CASSPQGQSYEQYF.

The J gene is TRBJ2-3, the V gene TRBV6-5; D remains ambiguous. This CDR3 comprises 14 residues. Germline CDR1 is MNHEY and CDR2 is SVGAGI. Trimming removed 2 bases from V and 2 bases from J, with 8 bases in between. Here the CDR3 DNA reads TGTGCCAGCAGTTACAACGCCTACACAGATACGCAGTATTTT. This sequence encodes CASSYNAYTDTQYF.

The rearrangement joins TRBV7-2 to TRBJ2-2; no clear D gene. The germline V gene encodes CDR1 SGHTA and CDR2 FQGNSA. This CDR3 has 13 amino acids. The V end was cut by 3 bases, the J end by 3 bases, with 5 bases between. The CDR3 loop is CASSFQYTGELFF. CDR3 sequence (DNA): TGTGCCAGCAGCTTCCAGTACACCGGGGAGCTGTTTTTT.

The chain is built from TRBV19 and TRBJ1-1; D is unclear. Trimming took 5 bases from V and 4 from J, leaving 5 bases between them. This CDR3 contains 11 residues. CDR1 LNHDA and CDR2 SQIVND come from the germline V gene (reference sequence). As DNA, the CDR3 is TGTGCCAGTAGTGTCGTCACTGAAGCTTTCTTT. It codes for CASSVVTEAFF. Based on the CDR3 plus reference TRBV19 and TRBJ1-1, the full variable domain is DGGITQSPKYLFRKEGQNVTLSCEQNLNHDAMYWYRQDPGQGLRLIYYSQIVNDFQKGDIAEGYSVSREKKESFPLTVTSAQKNPTAFYLCASSVVTEAFFGQGTRLTVV.

Here the CDR3 DNA reads TGTGCCATCAGTGTAGGCGGGAGAAGGGAGACCCAGTACTTC. The encoded protein is CAISVGGRRETQYF. The rearrangement links TRBV10-3 to TRBJ2-5; 7 bases map to TRBD2. Germline V CDR1 and CDR2: ENHRY, SYGVKD. The CDR3 length is 14 residues. V lost 4 bases and J lost 5; bases outside the gene matches: 7.

The chain is built from TRBV19 and TRBJ2-1; 9 nucleotides align to TRBD2. The CDR3 extends over 14 amino acids. Trimming cost V 10 bases and J 5 bases; bases outside gene matches: 9. Looked up from germline, CDR1 is LNHDA and CDR2 is SQIVND (reference sequence). The CDR3 sequence is CATRTGLANNEQFF. The CDR3 DNA follows: TGTGCCACGAGAACGGGACTAGCAAACAATGAGCAGTTCTTC. The full variable domain, with the rest looked up from reference TRBV19 and TRBJ2-1, is DGGITQSPKYLFRKEGQNVTLSCEQNLNHDAMYWYRQDPGQGLRLIYYSQIVNDFQKGDIAEGYSVSREKKESFPLTVTSAQKNPTAFYLCATRTGLANNEQFFGPGTRLTVL.

The V gene is TRBV15, the J gene TRBJ1-3; 8 bases line up with TRBD1. V trimming: 0 bases; J trimming: 2 bases; junction bases outside the gene matches: 3. Looked up from germline, CDR1 is LNHNV and CDR2 is YYDKDF (reference sequence). The CDR3 is made up of 16 amino acids. The CDR3 loop is CATSRDATGAGNTIYF. The CDR3 DNA reads TGTGCCACCAGCAGAGACGCGACAGGGGCTGGAAACACCATATATTTT.

V usage is TRBV28 and J usage is TRBJ2-7; D is unresolved. The CDR3 extends over 14 amino acids. From germline, CDR1 is MDHEN and CDR2 SYDVKM. The V gene lost 1 base and the J gene lost 2 bases, with 9 bases spanning the gap. CDR3 sequence (DNA): TGTGCCAGCAGTTTATCCAGGATAACCTACGAGCAGTACTTC. This translates into CASSLSRITYEQYF.

J is TRBJ1-1 and V is TRBV4-1; no clear D. Germline loops: CDR1 MGHRA, CDR2 YSYEKL. Trimming took 0 bases from V and 7 from J, leaving 12 bases between them. The CDR3 loop spans 14 amino acids. CDR3 nucleotide sequence: TGCGCCAGCAGCCAAGATAGGCCAGCGTATGAAGCTTTCTTT. It encodes CASSQDRPAYEAFF.

V usage is TRBV7-6 and J usage is TRBJ2-5; 7 bases are shared with TRBD2. Germline values: CDR1 SGHVS, CDR2 FNYEAQ. J was trimmed by 5 bases and V by 2 bases; bases with no gene match: 17. The CDR3 consists of 18 residues. The CDR3, as DNA: TGTGCCAGCAGCTTAATAGGAAGCGGGGTAAAGGCGCTGGAGACCCAGTACTTC. Protein sequence: CASSLIGSGVKALETQYF.

The rearrangement joins TRBV4-3 to TRBJ2-1; TRBD2 matches 10 bases. V dropped 0 bases and J dropped 9; count of bases not matched to a gene: 8. CDR1 and CDR2 from the germline V gene are LGHNA and YSLEER. This CDR3 is 16 amino acids long. In nucleotides, the CDR3 is TGCGCCAGCAGCCAAGAAGGGCTAGCGGGAGTCAGTGAGCAGTTCTTC. Its translation is CASSQEGLAGVSEQFF.

The rearrangement joins TRBV5-1 to TRBJ2-7; TRBD1 matches 7 bases. The trim removed 0 bases at V and 3 bases at J, leaving 3 bases unmatched. The CDR3 consists of 14 residues. Per germline, CDR1 SGHRS and CDR2 YFSETQ. CDR3 bases: TGCGCCAGCAGCTTGGCCAGGGGGAGCTACGAGCAGTACTTC. This translates into CASSLARGSYEQYF. The variable domain in full, completed from reference TRBV5-1 and TRBJ2-7, reads KAGVTQTPRYLIKTRGQQVTLSCSPISGHRSVSWYQQTPGQGLQFLFEYFSETQRNKGNFPGRFSGRQFSNSRSEMNVSTLELGDSALYLCASSLARGSYEQYFGPGTRLTVT.

This chain connects TRBV27 to TRBJ2-7; D is perhaps TRBD2 (5 bases). The CDR3 totals 15 residues. V lost 3 bases and J lost 2, with 14 bases in between. Germline CDR1 is MNHEY and CDR2 is SMNVEV (reference sequence). The CDR3: CASSFTGITPYEQYF. The CDR3 DNA sequence: TGTGCCAGCAGTTTCACGGGAATTACCCCCTACGAGCAGTACTTC.

J is TRBJ2-7 and V is TRBV6-6, with D possibly TRBD1 on 6 matching bases. Germline V gene data show CDR1 as MNHNY and CDR2 as SVGAGI (reference sequence). The CDR3 sequence is 13 residues long. Trimming removed 6 bases at V and 4 bases at J, with 13 bases between. This CDR3 reads CASRQGSRYEQYF. The CDR3 bases are TGTGCCAGCAGGCAGGGGAGCAGGTACGAGCAGTACTTC.

The rearrangement links TRBV6-1 to TRBJ2-1, with D tentatively TRBD1 (6 bases). The germline CDR1 and CDR2 sequences are MNHNS and SASEGT. This CDR3 comprises 14 residues. The V and J ends lost 11 bases and 3 bases respectively, with 17 bases between them. The CDR3 here is CAVLEQGIYNEQFF. CDR3 in DNA: TGTGCCGTACTTGAACAGGGAATCTACAATGAGCAGTTCTTC.

This chain links TRBV29-1 with TRBJ2-1; D is possibly TRBD2 (5 bases). There are 18 residues in the CDR3. With 5 bases removed from V and 0 bases from J, the gap between germline ends came to 23 bases. Looked up from germline, CDR1 is SQVTM and CDR2 is ANQGSEA. CDR3 nucleotides: TGCAGCGTTTCAGGACTTCCCCCCCCCAGGAGCTCCTACAATGAGCAGTTCTTC. Translated: CSVSGLPPPRSSYNEQFF.

The chain links TRBV14 to TRBJ1-2; 7 nucleotides align to TRBD1. Germline CDR1 reads SGHDN; CDR2 reads FVKESK. The CDR3 is 14 residues long. The V and J ends lost 4 bases and 6 bases, in that order; junction bases with no gene match: 8. The CDR3 region is CASSRVQGLHGYTF. CDR3 in DNA: TGTGCCAGCAGCCGGGTACAGGGGCTACATGGCTACACCTTC.

This chain connects TRBV7-2 to TRBJ2-2; 7 bases map to TRBD2. The V segment lost 5 bases and the J segment 1 base; nucleotides outside the gene matches: 7. The CDR3 covers 16 residues. CDR1 SGHTA and CDR2 FQGNSA come from the germline V gene. The CDR3 sequence is CASSRHTSVNTGELFF. CDR3 nucleotides: TGTGCCAGCAGCCGTCATACTAGCGTGAACACCGGGGAGCTGTTTTTT.

V and J are TRBV19 and TRBJ1-4, with TRBD1 as a possible D gene (6 bases). The CDR3 loop spans 15 amino acids. Germline CDR1 reads LNHDA; CDR2 reads SQIVND (reference sequence). Trimming left V 4 bases short and J 7 bases short, with 16 bases between. The CDR3 here is CASSTTGRVREKLFF. DNA of the CDR3: TGTGCCAGTAGTACTACAGGGCGCGTTCGTGAAAAACTGTTTTTT. Using reference TRBV19 and TRBJ1-4 for the parts outside the CDR3, the full variable domain is DGGITQSPKYLFRKEGQNVTLSCEQNLNHDAMYWYRQDPGQGLRLIYYSQIVNDFQKGDIAEGYSVSREKKESFPLTVTSAQKNPTAFYLCASSTTGRVREKLFFGSGTQLSVL.

The chain uses TRBV9 and TRBJ2-3, with TRBD2 matching 8 bases. The CDR3 covers 15 residues. Germline CDR1 and CDR2: SGDLS and YYNGEE. With 3 bases clipped from V and 4 bases from J, the junction kept 7 bases outside the gene matches. For the CDR3, the DNA is TGTGCCAGCAGCGAAAATCCCGGGGGGGCAGATACGCAGTATTTT. It translates to CASSENPGGADTQYF.

J is TRBJ2-3 and V is TRBV7-2; possibly TRBD1 for D (6 bases). The CDR3 loop spans 14 amino acids. V lost 1 base and J 11 bases, leaving 16 bases between the germline ends. Germline assignment: CDR1 SGHTA and CDR2 FQGNSA. The CDR3 DNA reads as TGTGCCAGCAGCTTAGATTCCTCCAAAGGGGGGCAGTATTTT. Amino acid sequence: CASSLDSSKGGQYF.